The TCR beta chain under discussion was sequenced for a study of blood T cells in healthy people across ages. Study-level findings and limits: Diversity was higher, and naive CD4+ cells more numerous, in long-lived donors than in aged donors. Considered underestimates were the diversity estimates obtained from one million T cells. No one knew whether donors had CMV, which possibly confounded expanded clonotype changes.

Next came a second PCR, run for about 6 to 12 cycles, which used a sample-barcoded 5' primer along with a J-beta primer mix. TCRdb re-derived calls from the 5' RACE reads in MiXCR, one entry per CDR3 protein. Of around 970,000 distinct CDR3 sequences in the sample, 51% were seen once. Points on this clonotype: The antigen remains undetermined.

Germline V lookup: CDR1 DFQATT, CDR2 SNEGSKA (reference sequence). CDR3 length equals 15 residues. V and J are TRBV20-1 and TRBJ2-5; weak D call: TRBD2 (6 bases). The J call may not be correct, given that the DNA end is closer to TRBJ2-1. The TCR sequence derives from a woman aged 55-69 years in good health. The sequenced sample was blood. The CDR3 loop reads CSARGVREQQETQFF. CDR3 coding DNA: TGCAGTGCTAGAGGGGTACGGGAGCAGCAAGAGACCCAGTTCTTC.